These 11 T cell receptor beta chains share one sample of origin, sequenced in a study of blood T cell repertoires in COVID-19. This table comes from immunoSEQ multiplex PCR, and its TCRdb copy is limited to in-frame clones, with some not included. Of a few hundred thousand clones listed, approximately 77% are singletons. Material: peripheral blood. These receptor sequences come from a woman under 30 with acute or convalescent COVID-19.

This chain links TRBV28 with TRBJ2-7; no clear D gene. Germline lookup yields CDR1 MDHEN and CDR2 SYDVKM. V dropped 4 bases and J dropped 0 bases, with 16 bases sitting between them. The CDR3 has 16 amino acids. The CDR3 loop reads CASSSPQTFSSYEQYF. The CDR3 bases are TGTGCCAGCAGTTCCCCCCAGACATTCAGCTCCTACGAGCAGTACTTC.

J is TRBJ1-3 and V is TRBV3-1 (or the pseudogene TRBV3-2); unclear D gene. Trimming pared 1 base from V and 0 bases from J, leaving 10 bases between. CDR1 and CDR2 from the germline V gene are LGHDT and YNNKEL (reference sequence). The CDR3 length is 16 residues. The CDR3 region has the DNA TGTGCCAGCAGCCAAGGTCTCATGGCCTCTGGAAACACCATATATTTT. Translating it yields CASSQGLMASGNTIYF.

This clone was detected a few times. J is TRBJ2-4 and V is TRBV24-1; 12 bases agree with TRBD2. The CDR3 has 14 amino acids. The V gene end was trimmed by 4 bases and the J gene end by 10 bases; junction bases not matched to a gene: 4. Germline V gene sequence: CDR1 KGHDR, CDR2 SFDVKD. CDR3 nucleotide sequence: TGTGCCACCAGTGAGAAAGGGACTAGCGGGATTCAGTACTTC. Translated, it gives CATSEKGTSGIQYF.

This chain joins TRBV28 and TRBJ2-2; 8 bases map to TRBD1. The trim removed 1 base at V and 5 bases at J, leaving 3 bases unmatched. Germline CDR1 MDHEN, CDR2 SYDVKM. This CDR3 has 15 amino acids. In DNA form, the CDR3 reads TGTGCCAGCAGTTTATTCCGACAGGGGACCGGGGAGCTGTTTTTT. Translated, it gives CASSLFRQGTGELFF.

The chain recombines TRBV7-2 with TRBJ1-4; 7 nucleotides align to TRBD1. In germline, CDR1 is SGHTA, CDR2 FQGNSA. The CDR3 extends over 16 amino acids. The V gene end was trimmed by 1 base and the J gene end by 4 bases; junction bases not matched to a gene: 6. CDR3 protein: CASSLGDRLSNEKLFF. As DNA, the CDR3 is TGTGCCAGCAGCTTAGGGGACAGACTGAGTAATGAAAAACTGTTTTTT.

This sequence joins TRBV2 and TRBJ1-2; TRBD1 is a possible D gene (5 bases). Germline CDR1 and CDR2: SNHLY and FYNNEI. The V end lost 7 bases, the J end lost 8 bases, and 14 bases lay between the germline ends. This CDR3 region has 12 residues. The CDR3 nucleotides are TGTGCCAGCAATGGAAGGGGATGGGGCTACACCTTC. It yields the protein CASNGRGWGYTF. Full variable domain (outside the CDR3, taken from reference TRBV2 and TRBJ1-2): EPEVTQTPSHQVTQMGQEVILRCVPISNHLYFYWYRQILGQKVEFLVSFYNNEISEKSEIFDDQFSVERPDGSNFTLKIRSTKLEDSAMYFCASNGRGWGYTFGSGTRLTVV.

The genes are TRBV6-6 and TRBJ2-7, with TRBD1 as a possible D gene (5 bases). The V gene lost 6 bases and the J gene lost 4 bases, with 25 bases spanning the gap. Germline CDR1 reads MNHNY; CDR2 reads SVGAGI (reference sequence). The CDR3 is 17 residues long. The CDR3 nucleotides are TGTGCCAGCAGACGAAATACAGGTCTCGATACTCCTTACGAGCAGTACTTC. Translation: CASRRNTGLDTPYEQYF.

The chain links TRBV10-3 to TRBJ1-1, with 7 bases matching TRBD1. V lost 10 bases, J lost 5 bases, and 10 bases stayed unmatched. CDR1 is ENHRY and CDR2 is SYGVKD in the germline V gene. This CDR3 spans 13 amino acids. The CDR3 DNA reads as TGTGCCACCTCCGACAGGGTGATGACTGAAGCTTTCTTT. It translates to CATSDRVMTEAFF.

V is TRBV3-1 (or the pseudogene TRBV3-2) and J is TRBJ1-3; D not certain. Germline V gives CDR1 LGHDT, CDR2 YNNKEL (reference sequence). The CDR3 runs 16 residues. Trimming shortened V by 6 bases and J by 2 bases, and 17 bases separated the two germline ends. CDR3 residues: CASRRRIRVPGNTIYF. The CDR3 region has the DNA TGTGCCAGCAGAAGAAGAATCCGGGTCCCTGGAAACACCATATATTTT.

This clone was seen a few times. The V gene is TRBV24-1, the J gene TRBJ2-7, with D maybe TRBD1 (6 bases). Trimming took off 8 bases at V and 3 bases at J, with 19 bases between the two ends. The CDR3 contains 15 residues. Germline values: CDR1 KGHDR, CDR2 SFDVKD. The CDR3, as DNA: TGTGCCACCACTCCCCGTGCAGGGGAAAACTACGAGCAGTACTTC. Encoded protein: CATTPRAGENYEQYF.

This chain uses TRBV18 with TRBJ1-6; 7 nucleotides agree with TRBD1. Looked up from germline, CDR1 is KGHSH and CDR2 is LQKENI. V gave up 3 bases and J gave up 10 bases; unmatched junction bases: 6. This CDR3 is 14 amino acids long. The CDR3 nucleotides are TGTGCCAGCTCACCTACAGGGGAGGACTCACCCCTCCACTTT. Translated: CASSPTGEDSPLHF.